The entry below gives a single T cell receptor (beta chain) sequence along with its context. This record belongs to a study of OX40 agonist ivuxolimab in advanced cancers. The table came from immunoSEQ multiplex PCR; TCRdb's copy has only in-frame clones and leaves some out. Here the sample spans 60,000 to 75,000 clones, about 85% being singletons. The trim removed 8 bases at V and 2 bases at J, leaving 10 bases unmatched. This CDR3 has 15 residues. The germline V gene has CDR1 SNHLY and CDR2 FYNNEI. The sequencing here drew on CD4+ or CD8+ T cells sorted from blood, taken in a trial of the OX40 agonist ivuxolimab. The receptor comes from an adult with an advanced solid tumor such as melanoma, head and neck, liver or kidney cancer. The chain joins TRBV2 to TRBJ2-3, with TRBD1 matching 7 bases. The CDR3 DNA follows: TGTGCCAGCCATCGGACAGGACAGACCACAGATACGCAGTATTTT. It yields the protein CASHRTGQTTDTQYF.